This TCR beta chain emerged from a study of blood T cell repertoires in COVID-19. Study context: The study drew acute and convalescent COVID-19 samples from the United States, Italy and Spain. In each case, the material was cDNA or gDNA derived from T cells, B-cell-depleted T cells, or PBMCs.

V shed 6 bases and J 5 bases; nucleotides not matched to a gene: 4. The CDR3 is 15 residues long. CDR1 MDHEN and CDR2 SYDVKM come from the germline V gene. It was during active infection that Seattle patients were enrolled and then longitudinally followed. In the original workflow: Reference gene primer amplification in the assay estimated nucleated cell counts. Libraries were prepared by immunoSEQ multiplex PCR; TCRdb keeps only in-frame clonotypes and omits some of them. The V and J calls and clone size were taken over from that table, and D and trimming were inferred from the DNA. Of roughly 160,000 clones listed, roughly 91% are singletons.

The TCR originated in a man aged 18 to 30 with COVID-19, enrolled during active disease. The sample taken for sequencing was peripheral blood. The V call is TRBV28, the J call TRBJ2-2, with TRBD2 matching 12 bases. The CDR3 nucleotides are TGTGCCAGCAGCCTCGGGACTAGCGGGACCGGGGAGCTGTTTTTT. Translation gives CASSLGTSGTGELFF.